These 27 T cell receptor beta chains came from one sample sequenced in a study of T cell responses to AZD1222 COVID-19 vaccine. This table comes from immunoSEQ multiplex PCR, and its TCRdb copy is limited to in-frame clones, with some not included. The sample has about 120,000 clones, 80% to 90% seen once. The input for sequencing was peripheral blood, taken on day 0 of AZD1222 vaccination. These receptors all stem from an adult in good health.

This clone occurred once. Here the CDR3 reads CASSRDSSGNTIYF. As DNA, the CDR3 is TGTGCCAGCAGTCGGGACTCCTCTGGAAACACCATATATTTT. J is TRBJ1-3 and V is TRBV6-5; perhaps TRBD1 as D (5 bases). The CDR3 has 14 residues. The germline V gene has CDR1 MNHEY and CDR2 SVGAGI. Trimming cost V 5 bases and J 0 bases, with 8 bases left between them.

The chain joins TRBV4-3 to TRBJ2-1; D may be TRBD2 (5 bases). The CDR3 sequence is 15 residues long. Deletions cut 3 bases from V and 6 bases from J, with 15 bases between. CDR1 and CDR2 from the germline V gene are LGHNA and YSLEER. The CDR3 region has the DNA TGCGCCAGCAGCCACGGGGTTTATGGGGTCAATGAGCAGTTCTTC. The encoded protein is CASSHGVYGVNEQFF.

CDR3 sequence reads: CASEGGSLYNEQFF. The CDR3, as DNA: TGTGCCAGCGAGGGGGGCAGCCTCTACAATGAGCAGTTCTTC. V usage is TRBV7-2 and J usage is TRBJ2-1; D possibly matches TRBD1 or TRBD2 (6 bases each). The CDR3 covers 14 residues. Looked up from germline, CDR1 is SGHTA and CDR2 is FQGNSA. With 8 bases removed from V and 3 bases from J, the gap between germline ends came to 14 bases. The complete variable domain, with remaining parts taken from reference TRBV7-2 and TRBJ2-1, reads GAGVSQSPSNKVTEKGKDVELRCDPISGHTALYWYRQSLGQGLEFLIYFQGNSAPDKSGLPSDRFSAERTGGSVSTLTIQRTQQEDSAVYLCASEGGSLYNEQFFGPGTRLTVL.

This sequence joins TRBV5-4 and TRBJ2-7; the D call may be TRBD1 or TRBD2 (6 bases each). Trimming took off 3 bases at V and 6 bases at J, with 16 bases between the two ends. The CDR3 consists of 14 residues. Germline V gene sequence: CDR1 SGHNT, CDR2 YYREEE (reference sequence). The CDR3 DNA reads as TGTGCCAGCAGCTCCCGGGGGCCGCTAATCGAGCAGTACTTC. Its protein product is CASSSRGPLIEQYF.

This clone was counted a few times. This chain links TRBV2 with TRBJ2-6; D is unclear. Germline assignment: CDR1 SNHLY and CDR2 FYNNEI. V gave up 4 bases and J gave up 18 bases, with 13 bases separating them. This CDR3 is 11 amino acids long. The CDR3 DNA sequence: TGTGCCAGCAGTGGGTCTCCCGAGCAGACTTTC. Translated: CASSGSPEQTF.

This clone was seen a few times. The CDR3, as DNA: TGTGCCAGTAGCCTGGACAGGGGCACAGATACGCAGTATTTT. Translated: CASSLDRGTDTQYF. The chain has TRBV19 and TRBJ2-3; TRBD1 agrees at 8 bases. J gave up 1 base and V 6 bases, and 3 bases lay outside the gene matches. CDR1 and CDR2 from the germline V gene are LNHDA and SQIVND (reference sequence). CDR3 size: 14 residues.

V gene TRBV7-3 combines with J gene TRBJ2-3; possibly TRBD2 for D (5 bases). The CDR3 runs 15 residues. Per the germline V gene, CDR1 is SGHTA and CDR2 is FQGTGA. Trimming cost V 5 bases and J 2 bases, with 14 bases left between them. The CDR3 nucleotides read TGTGCCAGCAGCCCCACTCCAGCGGCCACAGATACGCAGTATTTT. It yields the protein CASSPTPAATDTQYF.

This chain uses TRBV5-6 with TRBJ1-1, with D hard to call. The CDR3 has 14 amino acids. Germline lookup yields CDR1 SGHDT and CDR2 YYEEEE. V was trimmed by 2 bases and J by 1 base, leaving 9 bases between them. Here the CDR3 DNA reads TGTGCCAGCAGCTTTCAACGCAGGAACACTGAAGCTTTCTTT. It encodes CASSFQRRNTEAFF.

This chain joins TRBV10-3 and TRBJ2-1, with 8 bases fitting TRBD2. CDR1 is ENHRY and CDR2 is SYGVKD in the germline V gene. This CDR3 has 15 amino acids. Trimming cost V 4 bases and J 0 bases; bases outside gene matches: 2. CDR3 DNA: TGTGCCATCAGTGGACTAGCGAGCTCCTACAATGAGCAGTTCTTC. This sequence encodes CAISGLASSYNEQFF.

V gene TRBV28 combines with J gene TRBJ2-7, with 12 bases identical to TRBD2. Looked up from germline, CDR1 is MDHEN and CDR2 is SYDVKM. V shed 6 bases, J shed 0 bases, and the junction held 6 bases outside the gene matches. The CDR3 spans 16 residues. The CDR3 DNA sequence: TGTGCCAGCAGCAACGGACTAGCGGGGCTCTCCTACGAGCAGTACTTC. Protein sequence: CASSNGLAGLSYEQYF.

V and J are TRBV27 and TRBJ2-3; D possibly matches TRBD1 or TRBD2 (5 bases each). Germline V lookup: CDR1 MNHEY, CDR2 SMNVEV (reference sequence). V was clipped by 6 bases and J by 0 bases, with 13 bases between them. The CDR3 runs 15 residues. This CDR3 is CASSSGTTSTDTQYF. Here the CDR3 DNA reads TGTGCCAGCAGCTCCGGGACGACAAGCACAGATACGCAGTATTTT.

The V call is TRBV7-9, the J call TRBJ2-1; D perhaps matches TRBD2 (5 bases). Per the germline V gene, CDR1 is SEHNR and CDR2 is FQNEAQ (reference sequence). V was trimmed by 3 bases and J by 5 bases, leaving 17 bases between them. This CDR3 comprises 16 residues. Here the CDR3 reads CASSFTPSGLNNEQFF. CDR3 sequence (DNA): TGTGCCAGCAGCTTTACTCCGAGCGGTTTAAACAATGAGCAGTTCTTC.

The chain carries TRBV5-5 and TRBJ2-7; 9 bases map to TRBD2. The CDR3 length is 13 residues. J gave up 5 bases and V 5 bases, and 5 bases lay outside the gene matches. Germline V lookup: CDR1 SGHKS, CDR2 YYEKEE (reference sequence). The CDR3 spells CASSFSGGNEQYF. CDR3 DNA sequence: TGTGCCAGCAGTTTCAGCGGGGGGAACGAGCAGTACTTC.

The chain carries TRBV7-9 and TRBJ1-2; D not certain. The CDR3 covers 16 residues. The ends were cut back, 1 base at V and 7 bases at J, with 19 bases in the middle. Germline loops: CDR1 SEHNR, CDR2 FQNEAQ (reference sequence). CDR3 DNA: TGTGCCAGCAGCTTAGGTATAGGAGGCGACGTCTTTGGCTACACCTTC. Amino acid sequence: CASSLGIGGDVFGYTF.

V gene TRBV5-4 combines with J gene TRBJ2-1; the match to TRBD1 covers 9 bases. The CDR3 runs to 15 residues. V shed 5 bases and J 2 bases; nucleotides not matched to a gene: 5. Germline V gives CDR1 SGHNT, CDR2 YYREEE (reference sequence). For the CDR3, the DNA is TGTGCCAGCAGTCCCGGGACAGGGCCCTACAATGAGCAGTTCTTC. Amino acids: CASSPGTGPYNEQFF.

The chain employs TRBV19 and TRBJ2-1; D might be TRBD1 or TRBD2, each matching 5 bases. CDR1 and CDR2 from the germline V gene are LNHDA and SQIVND (reference sequence). This CDR3 has 16 amino acids. V lost 7 bases, J lost 0 bases, and 16 bases lay in between. CDR3 region: CASMRWGKGSYNEQFF. For the CDR3, the DNA is TGTGCCAGTATGAGGTGGGGGAAGGGCTCCTACAATGAGCAGTTCTTC.

For the CDR3, the DNA is TGTGCCAGCAGACCGGGACAGGGCTCCTACAATGAGCAGTTCTTC. It codes for CASRPGQGSYNEQFF. The chain links TRBV3-1 (or the pseudogene TRBV3-2) to TRBJ2-1; 9 nucleotides match TRBD1. Germline CDR1 and CDR2: LGHDT and YNNKEL (reference sequence). The J segment lost 0 bases and the V segment lost 6 bases, leaving 3 bases of the junction unmatched. The CDR3 covers 15 residues.

V and J are TRBV6-5 and TRBJ1-4, with D possibly TRBD1 on 5 matching bases. The CDR3 has 14 residues. Germline CDR1 is MNHEY and CDR2 is SVGAGI. The ends were cut back, 7 bases at V and 8 bases at J, with 17 bases in the middle. This chain's CDR3 is CASTLSRGGEKLFF. CDR3 in DNA: TGTGCCAGCACCTTATCGAGGGGAGGGGAAAAACTGTTTTTT.

The rearrangement links TRBV27 to TRBJ2-1, with D maybe TRBD2 (5 bases). V was trimmed by 3 bases and J by 9 bases, leaving 12 bases between them. The CDR3 consists of 13 residues. CDR1 MNHEY and CDR2 SMNVEV come from the germline V gene (reference sequence). The CDR3 DNA reads as TGTGCCAGCAGTTTTAAAACTAGTAGTGAGCAGTTCTTC. This encodes CASSFKTSSEQFF.

The J gene is TRBJ2-5, the V gene TRBV6-1; 11 positions agree with TRBD1. CDR3 length equals 15 residues. V dropped 3 bases and J dropped 5; count of bases not matched to a gene: 5. Germline assignment: CDR1 MNHNS and CDR2 SASEGT. The CDR3 region has the DNA TGTGCCAGCAGTGAGAGGACAGGGGGCGAGGAGACCCAGTACTTC. This encodes CASSERTGGEETQYF.

V usage is TRBV28 and J usage is TRBJ1-1; D is unclear. Trimming pared 3 bases from V and 2 bases from J, leaving 4 bases between. The CDR3 has 12 residues. The germline V gene has CDR1 MDHEN and CDR2 SYDVKM. The CDR3 here is CASSFINTEAFF. DNA for the CDR3: TGTGCCAGCAGTTTTATAAACACTGAAGCTTTCTTT.

The chain couples TRBV29-1 to TRBJ2-1; 7 bases agree with TRBD2. Looked up from germline, CDR1 is SQVTM and CDR2 is ANQGSEA. The CDR3 runs 15 residues. J was trimmed by 6 bases and V by 3 bases; bases with no gene match: 11. This chain's CDR3 is CSVEGGDQTFNEQFF. The DNA for the CDR3 is TGCAGCGTTGAGGGGGGGGACCAGACGTTCAATGAGCAGTTCTTC.

V usage is TRBV24-1 and J usage is TRBJ2-1; D gene ambiguous. Germline CDR1 and CDR2: KGHDR and SFDVKD. The CDR3 contains 17 residues. V dropped 6 bases and J dropped 0 bases, with 17 bases sitting between them. This chain's CDR3 is CATSPQVGYSSYNEQFF. CDR3 coding DNA: TGTGCCACCAGTCCCCAGGTCGGATACAGCTCCTACAATGAGCAGTTCTTC.

The chain has TRBV7-9 and TRBJ1-2; maybe TRBD1 (5 bases). Germline lookup yields CDR1 SEHNR and CDR2 FQNEAQ (reference sequence). V lost 5 bases and J lost 7, with 17 bases in between. CDR3 size: 14 residues. CDR3 region: CASSPAGATGGYTF. CDR3 bases: TGTGCCAGCAGCCCCGCCGGGGCGACGGGTGGCTACACCTTC.

The chain has TRBV5-8 and TRBJ1-4; 8 positions agree with TRBD1. The CDR3 spans 16 residues. Germline assignment: CDR1 SGHTS and CDR2 YDEGEE. V lost 3 bases, J lost 7 bases, and 11 bases stayed unmatched. The CDR3 is CASSWDGTGVGEKLFF. CDR3 in DNA: TGTGCCAGCAGCTGGGACGGGACAGGTGTCGGTGAAAAACTGTTTTTT.

V and J are TRBV5-6 and TRBJ2-3, with D perhaps TRBD1 (6 bases). CDR3 length equals 17 residues. The ends were cut back, 0 bases at V and 0 bases at J, with 14 bases in the middle. The germline gives CDR1 SGHDT, CDR2 YYEEEE. In DNA form, the CDR3 reads TGTGCCAGCAGCTTGGCCGCGGACAGCTTTAGCACAGATACGCAGTATTTT. It is translated as CASSLAADSFSTDTQYF.

This clone was recorded once. The chain employs TRBV29-1 and TRBJ2-7; 9 bases map to TRBD2. The V segment lost 6 bases and the J segment 4 bases; nucleotides outside the gene matches: 7. This CDR3 region has 13 residues. Germline V gene data show CDR1 as SQVTM and CDR2 as ANQGSEA. This CDR3 reads CSVASGLAYEQYF. The CDR3 DNA is TGCAGCGTCGCCTCGGGACTAGCTTACGAGCAGTACTTC.